This T cell receptor (beta chain) was identified during a study of T cells in Graves' hyperthyroidism and ophthalmopathy. Amplification targeted TCR beta CDR3 regions from RNA transcripts. The study used the HTBI primer set for a first-round RT-PCR of the TCR CDR3. TCRdb fed the multiplex PCR reads into MiXCR, producing one record per CDR3 protein. Among roughly 700,000 distinct CDR3 sequences listed, 17% were seen once. V shed 2 bases and J 6 bases; nucleotides not matched to a gene: 2. CDR1 MGHRA and CDR2 YSYEKL come from the germline V gene. The length of the CDR3 is 13 residues. The J gene is TRBJ1-2, the V gene TRBV4-1; 8 bases align to TRBD1. The sequence derives from a man aged 45-60 years with Graves' hyperthyroidism. Sample: blood. Written as DNA, the CDR3 is TGCGCCAGCAGCCAAACCAGGGGGCATGGCTACACCTTC. This sequence encodes CASSQTRGHGYTF.